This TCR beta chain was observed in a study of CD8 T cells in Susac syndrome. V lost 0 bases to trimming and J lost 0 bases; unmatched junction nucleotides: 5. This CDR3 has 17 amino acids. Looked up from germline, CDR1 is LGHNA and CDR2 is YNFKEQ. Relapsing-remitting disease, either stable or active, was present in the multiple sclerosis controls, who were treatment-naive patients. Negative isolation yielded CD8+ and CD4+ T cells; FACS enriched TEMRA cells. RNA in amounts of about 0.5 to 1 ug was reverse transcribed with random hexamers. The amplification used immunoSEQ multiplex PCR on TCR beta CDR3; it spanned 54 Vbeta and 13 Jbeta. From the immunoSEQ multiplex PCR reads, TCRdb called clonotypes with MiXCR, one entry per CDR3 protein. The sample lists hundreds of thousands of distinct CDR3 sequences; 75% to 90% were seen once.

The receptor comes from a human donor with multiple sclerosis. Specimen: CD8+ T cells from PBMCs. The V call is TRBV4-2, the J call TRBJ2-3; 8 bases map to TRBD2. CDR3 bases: TGTGCCAGCAGCCAAGAGATAGCGGGGTTTAGCACAGATACGCAGTATTTT. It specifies CASSQEIAGFSTDTQYF.